A selection of T cell receptor beta chains follows, all from one sample in a study of monozygotic twins with cystic fibrosis. Only in-frame clones appear in the TCRdb table, and some are missing; sequencing was by immunoSEQ multiplex PCR. The repertoire holds about 32,000 clones, with 90% to 97% as singletons. Sequencing used blood. All receptors come from a girl aged 2-10 years with cystic fibrosis. Both conserved end residues are part of each CDR3. The order of the fields is V gene, clone size, D gene, J gene, CDR3 protein, CDR3 DNA. D genes are given only for firm matches. Some rows have no size entry. The others give once, few or many, or a class for an expanded clone.

V: TRBV20-1; size: .; D: .; J: TRBJ1-1; CDR3: CSGTQNTEAFF; DNA: TGCAGTGGGACCCAGAACACTGAAGCTTTCTTT
V: TRBV11-2; size: .; D: TRBD1; J: TRBJ1-2; CDR3: CASSQSRGRSYGYTF; DNA: TGTGCCAGCAGTCAATCCAGGGGGCGCAGCTATGGCTACACCTTC
V: TRBV11-2; size: .; D: .; J: TRBJ1-1; CDR3: CASSPRGNTEAFF; DNA: TGTGCCAGCAGCCCACGGGGGAACACTGAAGCTTTCTTT
V: TRBV7-2; size: .; D: .; J: TRBJ1-1; CDR3: CASSAGLNTEAFF; DNA: TGTGCCAGCAGCGCGGGGCTGAACACTGAAGCTTTCTTT
V: TRBV18; size: .; D: .; J: TRBJ2-5; CDR3: CASSPGTMGETQYF; DNA: TGTGCCAGCTCACCAGGGACCATGGGAGAGACCCAGTACTTC
V: TRBV9; size: .; D: TRBD2; J: TRBJ2-1; CDR3: CASSVPIAGGSNEQFF; DNA: TGTGCCAGCAGCGTACCCATAGCGGGAGGCTCCAATGAGCAGTTCTTC
V: TRBV4-1; size: .; D: .; J: TRBJ2-1; CDR3: CASSRGRGATDYNEQFF; DNA: TGCGCCAGCAGCCGCGGAAGGGGGGCAACAGACTACAATGAGCAGTTCTTC
V: TRBV5-1; size: .; D: .; J: TRBJ2-5; CDR3: CASSLGRLQETQYF; DNA: TGCGCCAGCAGTCTAGGACGGCTCCAAGAGACCCAGTACTTC
V: TRBV2; size: .; D: .; J: TRBJ1-1; CDR3: CAGGMNTEAFF; DNA: TGTGCCGGGGGAATGAACACTGAAGCTTTCTTT
V: TRBV5-1; size: .; D: TRBD1; J: TRBJ1-3; CDR3: CASSPGTGHLSRGNTIYF; DNA: TGCGCCAGCAGCCCCGGGACAGGCCACCTCTCTAGGGGAAACACCATATATTTT
V: TRBV15; size: .; D: .; J: TRBJ1-3; CDR3: CATSSRPGWDTIYF; DNA: TGTGCCACCAGCAGCCGGCCGGGATGGGACACCATATATTTT
V: TRBV5-1; size: .; D: .; J: TRBJ2-1; CDR3: CASSFGTLQYNEQFF; DNA: TGCGCCAGCAGCTTCGGGACCCTACAATACAATGAGCAGTTCTTC
V: TRBV28; size: .; D: .; J: TRBJ1-2; CDR3: CASRVTWGAGGYTF; DNA: TGTGCCAGCAGGGTTACATGGGGGGCGGGTGGCTACACCTTC
V: TRBV19; size: .; D: .; J: TRBJ1-1; CDR3: CASSIGQSGVRAFF; DNA: TGTGCCAGTAGTATAGGTCAGAGTGGGGTTAGAGCTTTCTTT
V: TRBV30; size: .; D: .; J: TRBJ2-7; CDR3: CAWRTGLHFEQYF; DNA: TGTGCCTGGAGGACGGGACTCCATTTCGAGCAGTACTTC
V: TRBV5-1; size: few; D: .; J: TRBJ1-1; CDR3: CASSLDSPNTEAFF; DNA: TGCGCCAGCAGCTTGGACAGCCCGAACACTGAAGCTTTCTTT
V: TRBV29-1; size: .; D: .; J: TRBJ1-2; CDR3: CSVEAEGPGYGYTF; DNA: TGCAGCGTTGAAGCAGAAGGCCCCGGCTATGGCTACACCTTC
V: TRBV5-1; size: .; D: TRBD1; J: TRBJ1-6; CDR3: CASSLGVDGTGLSPLHF; DNA: TGCGCCAGCAGCTTGGGAGTTGATGGGACAGGGCTGTCACCCCTCCACTTT
V: TRBV19; size: .; D: TRBD1; J: TRBJ2-5; CDR3: CASSRYGTGGDRLYSETQYF; DNA: TGTGCCAGTAGTAGATACGGGACAGGGGGCGATCGGTTGTACAGCGAGACCCAGTACTTC
V: TRBV18; size: .; D: .; J: TRBJ2-3; CDR3: CASSPPSIDTQYF; DNA: TGTGCCAGCTCACCACCGTCCATCGATACGCAGTATTTT
V: TRBV7-9; size: once; D: .; J: TRBJ1-3; CDR3: CASSPKPGDSGNTIYF; DNA: TGTGCCAGCAGCCCTAAGCCCGGGGACTCTGGAAACACCATATATTTT
V: TRBV6-1; size: .; D: .; J: TRBJ2-7; CDR3: CASRTQGSYEQYF; DNA: TGTGCCAGCAGGACTCAGGGATCCTACGAGCAGTACTTC
V: TRBV15; size: .; D: .; J: TRBJ1-5; CDR3: CATSRTENQPQHF; DNA: TGTGCCACCAGTCGGACAGAAAATCAGCCCCAGCATTTT
V: TRBV25-1; size: .; D: .; J: TRBJ2-5; CDR3: CASSESGGWGTQYF; DNA: TGTGCCAGCAGTGAATCTGGCGGGTGGGGGACCCAGTACTTC
V: TRBV19; size: .; D: TRBD1; J: TRBJ1-1; CDR3: CASSPGDRGLNTEAFF; DNA: TGTGCCAGTAGTCCTGGGGACAGGGGGCTGAACACTGAAGCTTTCTTT
V: TRBV29-1; size: .; D: .; J: TRBJ2-7; CDR3: CSVVSPQRYEQYF; DNA: TGCAGCGTTGTATCGCCGCAGCGATACGAGCAGTACTTC
V: TRBV5-1; size: .; D: .; J: TRBJ1-1; CDR3: CASSLPTGTEAFF; DNA: TGCGCCAGCAGCTTGCCCACTGGGACTGAAGCTTTCTTT
V: TRBV5-8; size: .; D: .; J: TRBJ2-7; CDR3: CASSLAPRAGSVLTTYEQYF; DNA: TGTGCCAGCAGCTTGGCCCCCCGTGCAGGGTCTGTTTTAACAACCTACGAGCAGTACTTC
V: TRBV7-9; size: .; D: .; J: TRBJ2-2; CDR3: CASSLDRRGKNTGELFF; DNA: TGTGCCAGCAGCTTAGACCGTCGTGGAAAGAACACCGGGGAGCTGTTTTTT